This TCR beta chain was recovered during a study of early T cells in non-severe SARS-CoV-2 infection. Study context: The authors sequenced bulk RNA from unsorted whole blood, leaving chains unpaired.

TCRdb recomputed calls from the 5' RACE reads with MiXCR, one row per CDR3 protein. This table holds more than 45,000 distinct CDR3 sequences, approximately 8% found once. This clonotype was counted at least ten times. CDR1 is SGHNT, CDR2 YYREEE, per germline (reference sequence). V shed 3 bases and J 3 bases; nucleotides not matched to a gene: 9. This CDR3 has 15 residues. This clonotype was sampled from an adult who was a healthcare worker with PCR-confirmed SARS-CoV-2 infection or an uninfected control (not recorded which). The chain employs TRBV5-4 and TRBJ2-7, with TRBD1 identical over 7 bases. The source material was whole blood. The CDR3 nucleotides read TGTGCCAGCAGCTCGAGGGGGCAGGGCCTCTACGAGCAGTACTTC. As protein: CASSSRGQGLYEQYF. The complete variable domain, with remaining parts taken from reference TRBV5-4 and TRBJ2-7, reads ETGVTQSPTHLIKTRGQQVTLRCSSQSGHNTVSWYQQALGQGPQFIFQYYREEENGRGNFPPRFSGLQFPNYSSELNVNALELDDSALYLCASSSRGQGLYEQYFGPGTRLTVT.